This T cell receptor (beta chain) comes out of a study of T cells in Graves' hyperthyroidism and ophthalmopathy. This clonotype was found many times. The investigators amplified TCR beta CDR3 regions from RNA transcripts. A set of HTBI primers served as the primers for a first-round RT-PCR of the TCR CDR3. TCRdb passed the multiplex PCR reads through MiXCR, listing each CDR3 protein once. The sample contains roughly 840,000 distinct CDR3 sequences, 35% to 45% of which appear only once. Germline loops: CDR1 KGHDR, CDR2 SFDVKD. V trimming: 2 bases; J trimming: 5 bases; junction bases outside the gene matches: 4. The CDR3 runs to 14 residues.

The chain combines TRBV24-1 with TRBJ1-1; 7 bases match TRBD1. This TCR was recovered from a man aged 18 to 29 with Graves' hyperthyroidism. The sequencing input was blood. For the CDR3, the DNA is TGTGCCACCAGTGATTCGACACAGGGGACTGAAGCTTTCTTT. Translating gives CATSDSTQGTEAFF.